These 17 T cell receptor beta chains were all obtained from the same sample, sequenced in a study of cytomegalovirus exposure and HLA in healthy donors. Both 60 Vbeta primers and 13 Jbeta primers went into the PCR. The protocol was immunoSEQ multiplex PCR, while the TCRdb copy is restricted to in-frame clones and leaves out a portion. Among about 200,000 clones, roughly 77% were seen once, and the ten largest hold 0.39%. The sequenced sample was PBMCs. The receptor set was obtained from a male donor in good health and CMV-seropositive.

The chain has TRBV5-1 and TRBJ1-2; weak D call: TRBD1 (5 bases). CDR1 and CDR2 from the germline V gene are SGHRS and YFSETQ. V dropped 5 bases and J dropped 6 bases, with 14 bases sitting between them. This CDR3 is built from 13 residues. In DNA, the CDR3 is TGCGCCAGCAGAAGAGTACAGGAGAATGGCTACACCTTC. It is translated as CASRRVQENGYTF.

CDR3 residues: CASSITTGYYEQFF. CDR3 sequence (DNA): TGTGCCAGTAGTATTACGACAGGGTACTATGAGCAGTTCTTC. The J gene is TRBJ2-1, the V gene TRBV19, with 7 bases lining up with TRBD1. Losses at the gene ends were 3 bases for V and 8 bases for J; bases not matched to a gene: 7. Germline assignment: CDR1 LNHDA and CDR2 SQIVND (reference sequence). The CDR3 spans 14 residues.

J is TRBJ1-6 and V is TRBV4-1; D not resolved. V lost 1 base and J lost 7, with 8 bases in between. Germline V gene lookup returns CDR1 MGHRA and CDR2 YSYEKL. This CDR3 is 14 amino acids long. The CDR3 nucleotides read TGCGCCAGCAGCCAAGTTCCCTTAAATTCACCCCTCCACTTT. Translating gives CASSQVPLNSPLHF.

CDR3 region: CASSPAGSGRSSHEQFF. The CDR3 coding sequence is TGTGCCAGCAGCCCCGCCGGGAGCGGGAGATCCTCGCATGAGCAGTTCTTC. The rearrangement uses TRBV5-4 and TRBJ2-1; 8 positions match TRBD2. Per the germline V gene, CDR1 is SGHNT and CDR2 is YYREEE (reference sequence). The CDR3 has 17 amino acids. The ends lost 4 bases at V and 8 bases at J; junction bases unmatched: 17.

The chain joins TRBV28 to TRBJ1-2; possible D gene TRBD1, 6 bases. Trimming shortened V by 5 bases and J by 5 bases, and 9 bases separated the two germline ends. Germline V gene sequence: CDR1 MDHEN, CDR2 SYDVKM. The CDR3 sequence is 12 residues long. The CDR3 loop is CASSGTQYGYTF. For the CDR3, the DNA is TGTGCCAGCAGTGGGACACAGTATGGCTACACCTTC.

This clone showed up just a few times. V is TRBV29-1 and J is TRBJ1-2; a weak D match, TRBD1 (6 bases). Germline V lookup: CDR1 SQVTM, CDR2 ANQGSEA. V lost 7 bases and J 3 bases, leaving 12 bases between the germline ends. The CDR3 is 12 residues long. This CDR3 reads CSGGQYDYGYTF. CDR3 in DNA: TGCAGCGGTGGACAGTACGACTATGGCTACACCTTC.

The chain uses TRBV7-3 and TRBJ2-2; weak D call: TRBD1 (6 bases). V gave up 5 bases and J gave up 0 bases, with 22 bases separating them. CDR3 length: 19 amino acids. Germline lookup yields CDR1 SGHTA and CDR2 FQGTGA. The CDR3 region is CASSPTGAGVASNTGELFF. CDR3 bases: TGTGCCAGCAGCCCAACAGGAGCAGGGGTCGCCTCGAACACCGGGGAGCTGTTTTTT.

A word on this clone: A junction end diverges from the germline sequence, so it may reflect a read error. This sequence joins TRBV7-9 and TRBJ1-6; D is undetermined. The CDR3 has 13 amino acids. CDR1 is SEHNR and CDR2 is FQNEAQ in the germline V gene (reference sequence). The CDR3 DNA reads as TGTTCCAGCAGCTCTTACAGTAATTCACCCCTCCACTTT. It yields the protein CSSSSYSNSPLHF.

This sequence joins TRBV4-2 and TRBJ2-3, with D possibly being TRBD1 (6 bases). The CDR3 loop spans 16 amino acids. V lost 4 bases and J 8 bases, leaving 22 bases between the germline ends. CDR1 is LGHNA, CDR2 YNFKEQ, per germline. In DNA form, the CDR3 reads TGTGCCAGCAGCCCGGGTCGGGACGCCTTACAGGGTACGCAGTATTTT. This encodes CASSPGRDALQGTQYF.

This rearrangement joins TRBV7-2 to TRBJ2-5; 10 bases fit TRBD2. The length of the CDR3 is 18 residues. CDR1 and CDR2 from the germline V gene are SGHTA and FQGNSA. Trimming at V came to 1 base and at J to 5 bases, leaving 13 bases not matched to a gene. The CDR3 is CASSLELLAGAGGETQYF. CDR3 bases: TGTGCCAGCAGCTTAGAACTCCTAGCGGGGGCAGGGGGGGAGACCCAGTACTTC.

This clone showed up just once. This chain links TRBV6-1 with TRBJ2-7, with a weak D call TRBD1 (5 bases). Germline V gene lookup returns CDR1 MNHNS and CDR2 SASEGT. V lost 5 bases to trimming and J lost 0 bases, with 14 bases between them. CDR3 length equals 15 residues. CDR3 in DNA: TGTGCCAGCAGTCCCCAGGGTGCGACCTCCTACGAGCAGTACTTC. Encoded protein: CASSPQGATSYEQYF.

The sample holds one count of this clone. The chain combines TRBV6-4 with TRBJ1-5; no definite D call. Germline V lookup: CDR1 MRHNA, CDR2 SNTAGT. Trimming took 4 bases from V and 0 from J, leaving 7 bases between them. This CDR3 comprises 14 residues. CDR3 nucleotide sequence: TGTGCCAGCAGTGGGCAGTATAGCAATCAGCCCCAGCATTTT. Encoded protein: CASSGQYSNQPQHF.

The V gene is TRBV5-1, the J gene TRBJ2-7; 8 bases line up with TRBD2. The CDR3 spans 15 residues. Losses at the gene ends were 1 base for V and 2 bases for J; bases not matched to a gene: 5. Germline V lookup: CDR1 SGHRS, CDR2 YFSETQ. CDR3 bases: TGCGCCAGCAGCTTGTCCCGGGAGGGCCCCTACGAGCAGTACTTC. It yields the protein CASSLSREGPYEQYF.

J is TRBJ2-6 and V is TRBV4-3; possible D gene TRBD1, 6 bases. CDR1 and CDR2 from the germline V gene are LGHNA and YSLEER. The length of the CDR3 is 15 residues. V was cut by 5 bases and J by 2 bases, with 10 bases left in between. CDR3: CASSAGEPGANVLTF. Here the CDR3 DNA reads TGCGCCAGCAGCGCAGGGGAGCCTGGGGCCAACGTCCTGACTTTC.

This clone appeared a single time. This chain uses TRBV7-9 with TRBJ2-5; 16 positions agree with TRBD2. CDR1 and CDR2 from the germline V gene are SEHNR and FQNEAQ (reference sequence). The CDR3 runs to 17 residues. Trimming at V came to 5 bases and at J to 4 bases, leaving 7 bases not matched to a gene. The CDR3 spells CASSQGLAGGPGETQYF. The CDR3 DNA sequence: TGTGCCAGCAGCCAGGGACTAGCGGGAGGGCCAGGAGAGACCCAGTACTTC.

The chain recombines TRBV28 with TRBJ2-3, with 10 bases matching TRBD2. The germline CDR1 and CDR2 sequences are MDHEN and SYDVKM. The J segment lost 2 bases and the V segment lost 11 bases, leaving 13 bases of the junction unmatched. This CDR3 contains 16 residues. CDR3 nucleotides: TGTGCCTGGAAGCGGGAGGGCCCCTTATACACAGATACGCAGTATTTT. Its translation is CAWKREGPLYTDTQYF. Variable domain in full (rest from reference TRBV28 and TRBJ2-3): DVKVTQSSRYLVKRTGEKVFLECVQDMDHENMFWYRQDPGLGLRLIYFSYDVKMKEKGDIPEGYSVSREKKERFSLILESASTNQTSMYLCAWKREGPLYTDTQYFGPGTRLTVL.

CDR3 DNA sequence: TGCGCCAGCAGTCCTGGAACAGGGGGCAGTCAGCCCCAGCATTTT. Protein: CASSPGTGGSQPQHF. This rearrangement joins TRBV4-3 to TRBJ1-5; 9 nucleotides line up with TRBD1. V gave up 6 bases and J gave up 6 bases; unmatched junction bases: 9. The CDR3 is 15 residues long. Germline assignment: CDR1 LGHNA and CDR2 YSLEER.